A single sample gave rise to the 15 T cell receptor beta chains below, sequenced in a study of blood T cell repertoires in COVID-19. Data came from immunoSEQ multiplex PCR; TCRdb stores just in-frame clones and leaves some out. The sample consists of around 250,000 clones, 85% to 90% of them appearing once. The sample comprised peripheral blood. The receptors stem from a woman between 35 and 50 years old who had recovered from COVID-19.

V and J are TRBV2 and TRBJ2-3; 7 nucleotides align to TRBD2. Germline loops: CDR1 SNHLY, CDR2 FYNNEI. The CDR3 is made up of 17 amino acids. V gave up 6 bases and J gave up 6 bases; unmatched junction bases: 18. CDR3 sequence reads: CASSPGRSGEYRDTQYF. DNA of the CDR3: TGTGCCAGCAGCCCGGGCCGGAGCGGGGAGTATCGGGATACGCAGTATTTT.

J is TRBJ2-1 and V is TRBV7-2, with 11 bases aligning to TRBD1. Germline lookup yields CDR1 SGHTA and CDR2 FQGNSA. Trimming took 4 bases from V and 7 from J; bases not matched to a gene: 6. CDR3 size: 15 residues. Here the CDR3 DNA reads TGTGCCAGCAGCTCCTGGACAGGGGGCTTGAATGAGCAGTTCTTC. It codes for CASSSWTGGLNEQFF. The full variable domain, rest sourced from reference TRBV7-2 and TRBJ2-1, is GAGVSQSPSNKVTEKGKDVELRCDPISGHTALYWYRQSLGQGLEFLIYFQGNSAPDKSGLPSDRFSAERTGGSVSTLTIQRTQQEDSAVYLCASSSWTGGLNEQFFGPGTRLTVL.

The V and J genes are TRBV2 and TRBJ2-7; 8 bases map to TRBD1. In germline, CDR1 is SNHLY, CDR2 FYNNEI. The CDR3 runs to 14 residues. V trimming: 6 bases; J trimming: 2 bases; junction bases outside the gene matches: 6. In nucleotides, the CDR3 is TGTGCCAGCAGGACTGGACAGGGCCCCTACGAGCAGTACTTC. It translates to CASRTGQGPYEQYF.

The chain links TRBV7-9 to TRBJ2-2, with TRBD2 as a possible D gene (5 bases). This CDR3 is built from 14 residues. Germline V lookup: CDR1 SEHNR, CDR2 FQNEAQ (reference sequence). V lost 10 bases to trimming and J lost 7 bases, with 19 bases between them. The CDR3 DNA follows: TGTGCCAAAGGACCGAGGATGGGAGACGGGGAGCTGTTTTTT. It translates to CAKGPRMGDGELFF.

The chain links TRBV15 to TRBJ1-1, with 7 bases that match TRBD1. Germline CDR1 and CDR2: LNHNV and YYDKDF (reference sequence). This CDR3 is built from 13 residues. Germline trimming cut 6 bases from V and 4 bases from J; bases unmatched to any gene: 5. The CDR3 DNA follows: TGTGCCACCAGACCGGGACAGTCCACTGAAGCTTTCTTT. This sequence encodes CATRPGQSTEAFF.

The chain joins TRBV5-6 to TRBJ1-2, with D unresolved. V lost 4 bases and J 5 bases, leaving 18 bases between the germline ends. This CDR3 has 15 residues. Germline V gives CDR1 SGHDT, CDR2 YYEEEE. CDR3 amino acids: CASSRTLGVGYGYTF. As DNA, the CDR3 is TGTGCCAGCAGCCGAACCCTGGGAGTTGGGTATGGCTACACCTTC.

This chain links TRBV6-5 with TRBJ2-7; 8 nucleotides agree with TRBD1. Germline loops: CDR1 MNHEY, CDR2 SVGAGI. This CDR3 has 14 residues. Trimming took 5 bases from V and 6 from J; bases not matched to a gene: 9. The CDR3 coding sequence is TGTGCCAGCAGTCCCACAGGGGGGAATAGCGAGCAGTACGTC. Encoded protein: CASSPTGGNSEQYV.

The CDR3 sequence: CASRETGEHYEQYF. CDR3 DNA sequence: TGTGCCAGTAGAGAGACAGGGGAGCACTACGAGCAGTACTTC. The rearrangement links TRBV19 to TRBJ2-7; the match to TRBD1 covers 8 bases. V dropped 6 bases and J dropped 3; count of bases not matched to a gene: 7. CDR3 length: 14 amino acids. In germline, CDR1 is LNHDA, CDR2 SQIVND (reference sequence). Using reference TRBV19 and TRBJ2-7 for the parts outside the CDR3, the full variable domain is DGGITQSPKYLFRKEGQNVTLSCEQNLNHDAMYWYRQDPGQGLRLIYYSQIVNDFQKGDIAEGYSVSREKKESFPLTVTSAQKNPTAFYLCASRETGEHYEQYFGPGTRLTVT.

This clone has just one count. This chain connects TRBV14 to TRBJ1-6; D is uncertain. The CDR3 runs 16 residues. CDR1 is SGHDN, CDR2 FVKESK, per germline. The V gene lost 0 bases and the J gene lost 10 bases, with 16 bases spanning the gap. For the CDR3, the DNA is TGTGCCAGCAGCCAAGAGGAGGCCCCCAGGTACTCACCCCTCCACTTT. Encoded protein: CASSQEEAPRYSPLHF.

V and J are TRBV23-1 and TRBJ2-1, with 8 bases fitting TRBD1. TRBV23-1 is labeled an ORF, and its function is uncertain. The CDR3 runs 15 residues. Trimming removed 11 bases from V and 2 bases from J; junction bases left unmatched: 11. As DNA, the CDR3 is TGCGCCGGAGTATCGGGACAGGAACCCTACAATGAGCAGTTCTTC. Protein sequence: CAGVSGQEPYNEQFF.

This sequence joins TRBV29-1 and TRBJ2-7; 7 bases are a match to TRBD2. This CDR3 spans 13 amino acids. Germline CDR1 SQVTM, CDR2 ANQGSEA. V shed 4 bases, J shed 2 bases, and the junction held 5 bases outside the gene matches. The CDR3 reads CSVVESGAYEQYF. DNA of the CDR3: TGCAGCGTTGTGGAGAGCGGGGCCTACGAGCAGTACTTC.

The rearrangement joins TRBV7-9 to TRBJ2-7; D uncertain. Germline CDR1 SEHNR, CDR2 FQNEAQ (reference sequence). CDR3 length: 15 residues. The V and J ends lost 7 bases and 3 bases respectively, with 19 bases between them. CDR3 sequence (DNA): TGTGCCAGCACTACCCAAAACGGGTCCCACTACGAGCAGTACGTC. Translated: CASTTQNGSHYEQYV.

The rearrangement uses TRBV5-4 and TRBJ1-1; TRBD1 matches at 10 bases. Germline-derived CDR1 and CDR2 are SGHNT and YYREEE (reference sequence). V lost 2 bases and J lost 4; bases outside the gene matches: 8. The CDR3 runs 16 residues. CDR3 nucleotides: TGTGCCAGCAGCTTATACGGGACAGGGGTTGGCACTGAAGCTTTCTTT. This encodes CASSLYGTGVGTEAFF.

The J gene is TRBJ2-7, the V gene TRBV5-4, with D possibly TRBD1 on 6 matching bases. With 4 bases removed from V and 4 bases from J, the gap between germline ends came to 12 bases. CDR1 and CDR2 from the germline V gene are SGHNT and YYREEE (reference sequence). This CDR3 spans 13 amino acids. The CDR3 nucleotides read TGTGCCAGCAGCCTGACAGGTTCTTACGAGCAGTACTTC. Translated: CASSLTGSYEQYF.

The V and J genes are TRBV6-5 and TRBJ2-2; D gene uncertain. Germline assignment: CDR1 MNHEY and CDR2 SVGAGI. The CDR3 runs to 15 residues. Trimming shortened V by 0 bases and J by 6 bases, and 11 bases separated the two germline ends. CDR3 protein: CASSYSLDSAGELFF. CDR3 DNA sequence: TGTGCCAGCAGTTACTCCCTAGATAGTGCCGGGGAGCTGTTTTTT.